This TCR beta chain was sequenced in a study of shared clonotypes between healthy human individuals. About this clone: What it binds is unknown.

Whole-study findings and limits: Memory subsets had estimated richness that was generally smaller than that of naive subsets.

Both subsets, CD45RA+ naive and CD45RA-negative memory, were split from the CD4+ cells. Genomic DNA belonging to each subset was distributed in equal measure over several immunoSEQ plates. Sequencing used immunoSEQ multiplex PCR; TCRdb keeps in-frame clones, though not all of them. The sample records roughly 2.5 million clones, approximately 90% being singletons. The CDR3 runs 17 residues. Germline V gene sequence: CDR1 KGHSH, CDR2 LQKENI. V was clipped by 4 bases and J by 5 bases; unmatched bases: 13. Sample: naive CD4+ T cells sorted from blood. The subset denotes: CD45RA+ positively selected. The rearrangement joins TRBV18 to TRBJ2-5; TRBD2 agrees at 10 bases. The sequence derives from a man aged 18-30 years in good health. CDR3 in amino acids: CASSLTAARLAGETQYF. Written as DNA, the CDR3 is TGTGCCAGCTCACTTACCGCGGCCCGACTAGCGGGTGAGACCCAGTACTTC.